The rows below give T cell receptor beta chains drawn from one sample of a study of monozygotic twins with inflammatory bowel disease. TCRdb reworked the 5' RACE reads into one entry per CDR3 protein, no DNA. Its table lists a few hundred thousand distinct CDR3 sequences. Sample: blood. All receptors derive from a human donor with ulcerative colitis or Crohn's disease, or a healthy co-twin of an affected twin (not recorded which). CDR3s include the opening cysteine and the closing phenylalanine or tryptophan. The order of the fields is J gene, V gene, CDR3 protein.

J gene: TRBJ2-7
V gene: TRBV5-1
CDR3 protein: CASSLVGISYEQYF

J gene: TRBJ2-2
V gene: TRBV7-2
CDR3 protein: CASSLRGASNTGELFF

J gene: TRBJ1-1
V gene: TRBV5-1
CDR3 protein: CASSLQGRNTEAFF

J gene: TRBJ1-2
V gene: TRBV19
CDR3 protein: CASSSGGDGYGYTF

J gene: TRBJ1-5
V gene: TRBV20-1
CDR3 protein: CSARQTDSNQPQHF

J gene: TRBJ2-1
V gene: TRBV27
CDR3 protein: CASQAGGGGSYNEQFF

J gene: TRBJ2-5
V gene: TRBV5-8
CDR3 protein: CASSPMGLGGKETQYF

J gene: TRBJ2-3
V gene: TRBV10-2
CDR3 protein: CASNDRVTDTQYF

J gene: TRBJ2-7
V gene: TRBV6-2/TRBV6-3
CDR3 protein: CASSGDRARTYEQYF

J gene: TRBJ2-3
V gene: TRBV7-3
CDR3 protein: CASSLGTSGGSSTDTQYF

J gene: TRBJ2-7
V gene: TRBV27
CDR3 protein: CASSTGGGYEQYF

J gene: TRBJ2-7
V gene: TRBV20-1
CDR3 protein: CSARDPDTSSYEQYF

J gene: TRBJ2-7
V gene: TRBV19
CDR3 protein: CASRHPDPTKRPTYEQYF

J gene: TRBJ2-3
V gene: TRBV6-1
CDR3 protein: CASSETPTGARRTDTQYF

J gene: TRBJ1-6
V gene: TRBV29-1
CDR3 protein: CSVASGQGNSPLHF

J gene: TRBJ2-4
V gene: TRBV3-1
CDR3 protein: CASSHGQVYQYF

J gene: TRBJ2-3
V gene: TRBV6-5
CDR3 protein: CASKPRGGFSTDTQYF

J gene: TRBJ2-2
V gene: TRBV25-1
CDR3 protein: CASRSQNTGELFF

J gene: TRBJ2-1
V gene: TRBV7-3
CDR3 protein: CASSPRDRVFGEQFF

J gene: TRBJ2-1
V gene: TRBV5-5
CDR3 protein: CASSRQAGGDNEQSF

J gene: TRBJ1-4
V gene: TRBV15
CDR3 protein: CATSRDLKASEKLFF

J gene: TRBJ2-1
V gene: TRBV7-3
CDR3 protein: CASSWTSGGVNNEQFF

J gene: TRBJ2-7
V gene: TRBV20-1
CDR3 protein: CSASWGNSYEQYF

J gene: TRBJ1-2
V gene: TRBV7-2
CDR3 protein: CASSSGRDRAGGYTF

J gene: TRBJ2-1
V gene: TRBV15
CDR3 protein: CATSRGRWDEQFF

J gene: TRBJ2-7
V gene: TRBV6-2/TRBV6-3
CDR3 protein: CASSSLPWDTFYEQYF

J gene: TRBJ2-3
V gene: TRBV5-1
CDR3 protein: CASSLVGQGTDTQYF

J gene: TRBJ2-3
V gene: TRBV3-1
CDR3 protein: CASSQGLGADTQYF

J gene: TRBJ1-2
V gene: TRBV12-3/TRBV12-4
CDR3 protein: CASSQGIRGYGYTF

J gene: TRBJ1-6
V gene: TRBV10-3
CDR3 protein: CAIRASPGTGGVSYNSPLHF

J gene: TRBJ1-5
V gene: TRBV18
CDR3 protein: CASSPSARGQPQHF

J gene: TRBJ2-7
V gene: TRBV7-9
CDR3 protein: CASSLGPERNYEQYF

J gene: TRBJ2-1
V gene: TRBV5-4
CDR3 protein: CASSLEGFEQFF

J gene: TRBJ2-7
V gene: TRBV5-1
CDR3 protein: CASSLGPGTSGGYSYEQYF

J gene: TRBJ2-3
V gene: TRBV12-3/TRBV12-4
CDR3 protein: CASSSRTGRADTQYF

J gene: TRBJ1-3
V gene: TRBV11-1
CDR3 protein: CASSLAPGQGPSSGNTIYF

J gene: TRBJ2-1
V gene: TRBV9
CDR3 protein: CVSSGDLLNEQFF

J gene: TRBJ2-7
V gene: TRBV15
CDR3 protein: CATSRDRAGNEQYF

J gene: TRBJ2-7
V gene: TRBV19
CDR3 protein: CASSMSQGTYEQYF

J gene: TRBJ1-6
V gene: TRBV7-2
CDR3 protein: CASSLEQGAPPLHF